This TCR beta chain is from a study of response to subunit inactivated influenza vaccine. With 2 bases clipped from V and 6 bases from J, the junction kept 7 bases outside the gene matches. Looked up from germline, CDR1 is SGHTA and CDR2 is FQGNSA. This CDR3 comprises 15 residues. TCRdb reanalysed the RT-PCR reads using MiXCR and keeps one entry per CDR3 protein. Altogether about 520,000 distinct CDR3 sequences are present, less than 30% being singletons, with the ten largest covering about 1.9%. This clonotype was seen a single time. This receptor was obtained from a man in his forties or fifties who received an inactivated influenza vaccine. This specimen was CD4+ T cells sorted from PBMCs, taken 5 days after vaccination. The genes are TRBV7-2 and TRBJ2-7; the match to TRBD1 covers 10 bases. CDR3 amino acids: CASSLSRDRGGEQYF. The CDR3 region has the DNA TGTGCCAGCAGCTTAAGTCGGGACAGGGGTGGCGAGCAGTACTTC.